This TCR beta chain was obtained from a study of T cells after yellow fever vaccination. Study-wide results and caveats: Most clones from primary vaccination were detected again post-booster (around 95% CD4, 88% CD8).

This clonotype has ten or more counts. The study made its TCR cDNA through 5'RACE template switching. That step introduced a universal primer site along with UMIs. TCRdb re-called the 5' RACE reads with MiXCR, one entry per CDR3 protein. The sample has around 47,000 distinct CDR3 sequences, roughly 7% seen once. The material sequenced was CD8+ T cells not binding an NS4B(214-222) dextramer, sorted from PBMCs, taken 45 days after the yellow fever booster vaccination. The TCR comes from a man younger than 45 who received the YFV17D yellow fever vaccine.

In DNA form, the CDR3 reads TGCAGTGCTAGAGCAGCGGCTAGCGGGAGTGCGGGAGAGCAGTTCTTC. It encodes CSARAAASGSAGEQFF. The V and J genes are TRBV20-1 and TRBJ2-1, with 10 bases fitting TRBD2. The V segment lost 1 base and the J segment 10 bases; nucleotides outside the gene matches: 13. The CDR3 is 16 amino acids. Germline V CDR1 and CDR2: DFQATT, SNEGSKA (reference sequence).